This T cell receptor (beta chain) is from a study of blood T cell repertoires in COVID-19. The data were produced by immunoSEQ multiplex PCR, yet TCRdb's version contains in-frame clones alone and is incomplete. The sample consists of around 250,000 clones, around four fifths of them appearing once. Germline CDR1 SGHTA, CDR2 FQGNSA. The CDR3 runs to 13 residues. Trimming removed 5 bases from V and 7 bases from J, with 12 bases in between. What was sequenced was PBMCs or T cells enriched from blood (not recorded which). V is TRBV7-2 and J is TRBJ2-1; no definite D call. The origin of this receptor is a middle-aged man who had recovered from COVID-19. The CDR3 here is CASSPRGGNEQFF. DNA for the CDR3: TGTGCCAGCAGCCCTAGAGGCGGAAATGAGCAGTTCTTC. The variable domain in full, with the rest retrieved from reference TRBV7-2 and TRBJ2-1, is GAGVSQSPSNKVTEKGKDVELRCDPISGHTALYWYRQSLGQGLEFLIYFQGNSAPDKSGLPSDRFSAERTGGSVSTLTIQRTQQEDSAVYLCASSPRGGNEQFFGPGTRLTVL.